These 11 T cell receptor beta chains were sequenced from one sample in a study of blood T cells in healthy people across ages. Alongside a J-beta primer mix, a sample-barcoded 5' primer served in a second PCR lasting about 7 to 12 cycles. A single record per CDR3 protein comes from TCRdb applying MiXCR to the 5' RACE reads. The sample lists 590,000 or so distinct CDR3 sequences, roughly 30% occurring once. The sequencing sample was made of blood. Source of these receptors: a woman older than 75 in good health.

About this clonotype: A clone one base away is much larger, so this may be a read error. The rearrangement uses TRBV4-3 and TRBJ1-2, with TRBD1 matching over 10 bases. There are 15 residues in the CDR3. Looked up from germline, CDR1 is LGHNA and CDR2 is YSLEER. V lost 1 base and J lost 4; bases outside the gene matches: 3. CDR3 amino acids: CASSQVWTGGYGYTF. CDR3 sequence (DNA): TGCGCCAGCAGCCAAGTCTGGACAGGGGGCTATGGCTACACCTTC.

With respect to this clonotype: A much larger clone sits a single nucleotide away, making a read error possible. Given the absence of the conserved phenylalanine or tryptophan at the CDR3 end, a read error is likely. The rearrangement links TRBV10-3 to TRBJ1-2; perhaps TRBD1 as D (6 bases). Germline V gene sequence: CDR1 ENHRY, CDR2 SYGVKD. The CDR3 extends over 15 amino acids. V was cut by 6 bases and J by 0 bases, with 14 bases left in between. CDR3 bases: TGTGCCATCAGGGAAGAGGGGGGGTCTAACTATGGCTACACCTTA. Translation: CAIREEGGSNYGYTL.

This clonotype was picked up many times. This chain joins TRBV6-1 and TRBJ2-7; D uncertain. The CDR3 is made up of 14 amino acids. Trimming cost V 2 bases and J 3 bases, with 11 bases left between them. The germline CDR1 and CDR2 sequences are MNHNS and SASEGT. The chain's CDR3 is CASSETGSLYEQYF. CDR3 DNA: TGTGCCAGCAGTGAAACCGGATCCCTCTACGAGCAGTACTTC.

The rearrangement joins TRBV30 to TRBJ2-5; the D call may be TRBD1 or TRBD2 (6 bases each). This CDR3 contains 12 residues. V gave up 4 bases and J gave up 6 bases, with 12 bases separating them. Germline-derived CDR1 and CDR2 are GTSNPN and SVGIG (reference sequence). The CDR3 is CAWTSGAKTQYF. CDR3 in DNA: TGTGCCTGGACTTCGGGGGCGAAGACCCAGTACTTC.

The gene calls are TRBV7-6 and TRBJ2-1, with a possible D match to TRBD1 (7 bases). In germline, CDR1 is SGHVS, CDR2 FNYEAQ. Trimming took off 1 base at V and 2 bases at J, with 12 bases between the two ends. The length of the CDR3 is 16 residues. CDR3 loop: CASSLGAGQPYNEQFF. The CDR3 DNA follows: TGTGCCAGCAGCTTAGGGGCGGGACAGCCCTACAATGAGCAGTTCTTC.

The chain has TRBV30 and TRBJ1-2, with TRBD1 identical over 8 bases. This CDR3 has 18 amino acids. J lost 3 bases, V lost 0 bases, and 15 bases had no gene match. Germline V CDR1 and CDR2: GTSNPN, SVGIG (reference sequence). CDR3 residues: CAWSVHHPGGASYYGYTF. The CDR3 bases are TGTGCCTGGAGTGTACATCATCCAGGGGGCGCCTCCTACTATGGCTACACCTTC. The full variable domain, completed using reference TRBV30 and TRBJ1-2, is SQTIHQWPATLVQPVGSPLSLECTVEGTSNPNLYWYRQAAGRGLQLLFYSVGIGQISSEVPQNLSASRPQDRQFILSSKKLLLSDSGFYLCAWSVHHPGGASYYGYTFGSGTRLTVV.

The sample holds a few counts of this clonotype. The chain has TRBV28 and TRBJ2-1; D remains ambiguous. There are 14 residues in the CDR3. Trimming left V 6 bases short and J 0 bases short, with 9 bases between. CDR1 is MDHEN, CDR2 SYDVKM, per germline. The CDR3: CASRSPGSYNEQFF. The CDR3, as DNA: TGTGCCAGCAGGTCCCCGGGCTCCTACAATGAGCAGTTCTTC.

The rearrangement links TRBV10-3 to TRBJ1-4; unclear D gene. The CDR3 has 14 residues. Germline CDR1 reads ENHRY; CDR2 reads SYGVKD. The V gene lost 0 bases and the J gene lost 8 bases, with 10 bases spanning the gap. CDR3 sequence (DNA): TGTGCCATCAGTGAGTCCTGGGGAAGGGAAAAACTGTTTTTT. Its translation is CAISESWGREKLFF.

To note about this clonotype: A read error may explain this, as a much larger clone is one base away. This chain joins TRBV20-1 and TRBJ2-1, with a tentative D call TRBD2 (6 bases). The J call is uncertain, as TRBJ2-7 better fits the DNA end. There are 15 residues in the CDR3. Germline lookup yields CDR1 DFQATT and CDR2 SNEGSKA (reference sequence). The CDR3 sequence is CSARAPGVARNEQYF. The CDR3 coding sequence is TGCAGTGCTAGAGCTCCGGGGGTAGCTCGGAATGAGCAGTACTTC.

This clonotype was seen at least ten times. CDR3 DNA: TGTGCCAGCAGCTCAGGACACCTCTCTGGGGCCAACGTCCTGACTTTC. Translation gives CASSSGHLSGANVLTF. The chain employs TRBV7-3 and TRBJ2-6, with a possible D match to TRBD1 (5 bases). The V end was cut by 4 bases, the J end by 0 bases, with 10 bases between. The CDR3 length is 16 residues. Germline CDR1 is SGHTA and CDR2 is FQGTGA.

This sequence joins TRBV3-1 and TRBJ2-5; D not resolved. The J call may be wrong; the DNA end is better matched by TRBJ2-7. Germline loops: CDR1 LGHDT, CDR2 YNNKEL (reference sequence). This CDR3 contains 13 residues. The DNA of the CDR3 is TGTGCCAGCAGCCCCTCCCGAATCTACGAGCAGTACTTC. Amino acid sequence: CASSPSRIYEQYF.